These 11 T cell receptor beta chains were all obtained from the same sample, sequenced in a study of cytomegalovirus exposure and HLA in healthy donors. 60 Vbeta and 13 Jbeta primers were used in PCR. Produced via immunoSEQ multiplex PCR; TCRdb's table is partial and in-frame only. The sample gives fewer than 120,000 clones, approximately 82% of which show up once; 13% is in the top ten. Sequencing input: PBMCs. These TCRs come from a man in his thirties or forties in good health and CMV-seropositive.

The V gene is TRBV7-9, the J gene TRBJ1-1, with D unresolved. Germline loops: CDR1 SEHNR, CDR2 FQNEAQ (reference sequence). The CDR3 sequence is 14 residues long. Deletions cut 5 bases from V and 4 bases from J, with 14 bases between. As DNA, the CDR3 is TGTGCCAGCAGCCCCCGGGGAGGGAGCACTGAAGCTTTCTTT. Protein sequence: CASSPRGGSTEAFF.

The chain combines TRBV6-5 with TRBJ1-5, with D tentatively TRBD1 (5 bases). Germline-derived CDR1 and CDR2 are MNHEY and SVGAGI. The CDR3 consists of 14 residues. V lost 4 bases, J lost 2 bases, and 9 bases lay in between. The CDR3 sequence: CASSLQAGNQPQHF. DNA of the CDR3: TGTGCCAGCAGTTTACAGGCGGGCAATCAGCCCCAGCATTTT.

Points on this clone: The junction departs from germline at one end; a sequencing error may be responsible. This chain connects TRBV27 to TRBJ2-3; weak D call: TRBD2 (6 bases). Germline loops: CDR1 MNHEY, CDR2 SMNVEV (reference sequence). This CDR3 region has 15 residues. The CDR3: CVSSGKGRYTDTQYF. The CDR3 DNA reads as TGTGTCAGCAGTGGAAAGGGGAGGTACACAGATACGCAGTATTTT.

CDR3 residues: CASSAPGDYEQYF. The CDR3 DNA reads as TGTGCCAGCAGCGCCCCGGGGGACTACGAGCAGTACTTC. V gene TRBV14 combines with J gene TRBJ2-7, with TRBD2 as a possible D gene (6 bases). This CDR3 comprises 13 residues. Germline values: CDR1 SGHDN, CDR2 FVKESK. The ends were cut back, 5 bases at V and 3 bases at J, with 11 bases in the middle. The variable domain in full, completed from reference TRBV14 and TRBJ2-7, reads EAGVTQFPSHSVIEKGQTVTLRCDPISGHDNLYWYRRVMGKEIKFLLHFVKESKQDESGMPNNRFLAERTGGTYSTLKVQPAELEDSGVYFCASSAPGDYEQYFGPGTRLTVT.

V and J are TRBV10-3 and TRBJ2-7; TRBD2 matches at 7 bases. CDR1 is ENHRY, CDR2 SYGVKD, per germline. This CDR3 is built from 17 residues. V lost 10 bases to trimming and J lost 7 bases; unmatched junction nucleotides: 25. Here the CDR3 reads CATYSRDLTWGEGEQYF. CDR3 DNA sequence: TGTGCCACCTATTCCCGGGACCTCACCTGGGGGGAGGGGGAGCAGTACTTC.

A few counts support this clone. The chain combines TRBV30 with TRBJ2-3, with 9 bases matching TRBD2. CDR1 and CDR2 from the germline V gene are GTSNPN and SVGIG (reference sequence). Trimming took 1 base from V and 6 from J; bases not matched to a gene: 8. The CDR3 loop spans 15 amino acids. The CDR3 region has the DNA TGTGCCTGGAGTGGGAGCGGGGGGCCGACGGATACGCAGTATTTT. Amino acid sequence: CAWSGSGGPTDTQYF.

The CDR3 region is CASRGTSTNTGELFF. For the CDR3, the DNA is TGTGCCAGCAGGGGGACTAGCACGAACACCGGGGAGCTGTTTTTT. The J gene is TRBJ2-2, the V gene TRBV27; 9 bases agree with TRBD2. Germline CDR1 and CDR2: MNHEY and SMNVEV (reference sequence). The trim removed 6 bases at V and 0 bases at J, leaving 2 bases unmatched. The CDR3 sequence is 15 residues long.

CDR3 sequence reads: CASSLAPGQAYEQYF. CDR3 nucleotides: TGTGCCAGCAGCTTGGCCCCGGGACAGGCCTACGAGCAGTACTTC. This sequence joins TRBV5-4 and TRBJ2-5; the match to TRBD1 covers 8 bases. The J call is uncertain, as TRBJ2-7 better fits the DNA end. The CDR3 extends over 15 amino acids. The V gene's germline CDR1 is SGHNT and CDR2 YYREEE (reference sequence).

In its sample, this clone was seen a few times. The genes are TRBV7-9 and TRBJ2-7; TRBD1 matches at 9 bases. The CDR3 has 14 amino acids. Losses at the gene ends were 5 bases for V and 0 bases for J; bases not matched to a gene: 2. Germline CDR1 is SEHNR and CDR2 is FQNEAQ (reference sequence). The CDR3 DNA reads as TGTGCCAGCAGCCCGGACAGGGGCTCCTACGAGCAGTACTTC. Translation gives CASSPDRGSYEQYF.

This clone was seen a handful of times. The chain couples TRBV10-3 to TRBJ2-7; 11 bases line up with TRBD1. V lost 8 bases, J lost 3 bases, and 3 bases stayed unmatched. This CDR3 region has 13 residues. Germline V gene lookup returns CDR1 ENHRY and CDR2 SYGVKD. CDR3 sequence reads: CAISGTGGYEQYF. The CDR3 bases are TGTGCCATCTCCGGGACAGGGGGCTACGAGCAGTACTTC.

The chain combines TRBV5-1 with TRBJ2-5, with TRBD2 matching over 10 bases. Trimming took 4 bases from V and 1 from J; bases not matched to a gene: 4. The CDR3 sequence is 15 residues long. CDR1 is SGHRS, CDR2 YFSETQ, per germline. The CDR3 loop reads CASSQERGGQETQYF. CDR3 coding DNA: TGCGCCAGCAGCCAAGAGCGGGGGGGCCAAGAGACCCAGTACTTC.